This entry concerns a single T cell receptor (beta chain). Two consecutive negative NP/OP PCR tests, clearance, or resolved symptoms defined Cohort 3 recovery. This entry comes from a study of blood T cell repertoires in COVID-19. Study as a whole: Sources were T cells, B-cell-depleted T cells, or PBMCs; the material itself was cDNA or gDNA.

Only in-frame clones appear in the TCRdb table, and some are missing; sequencing was by immunoSEQ multiplex PCR. Altogether fewer than 350,000 clones are present, about 85% being singletons, with the ten largest covering roughly 2.5%. From germline, CDR1 is MNHEY and CDR2 SMNVEV (reference sequence). This CDR3 comprises 16 residues. The V segment lost 4 bases and the J segment 7 bases; nucleotides outside the gene matches: 16. The sequenced material came from PBMCs or T cells enriched from blood (not recorded which). The receptor comes from a woman aged 50 to 60 who had recovered from COVID-19. The gene calls are TRBV27 and TRBJ2-7; 7 bases line up with TRBD1. The CDR3, as DNA: TGTGCCAGCAGTTCCCGGACAGGAGCTTACGTAGAGGAGCAGTACTTC. The encoded protein is CASSSRTGAYVEEQYF.